This T cell receptor (beta chain) was captured in a study of blood T cell repertoires in COVID-19. Study in general: Sources were T cells, B-cell-depleted T cells, or PBMCs; the material itself was cDNA or gDNA.

TCRdb keeps only in-frame clones here, not all; method: immunoSEQ multiplex PCR. The sample shows some 190,000 clones, roughly 79% of them seen only once. While infection was still active, Seattle patients were enrolled and then followed longitudinally. CDR1 is SGHDT and CDR2 is YYEEEE in the germline V gene. After removal of 0 bases from V and 2 bases from J, the junction contained 3 bases not matched to a gene. This CDR3 has 16 amino acids. The rearrangement uses TRBV5-6 and TRBJ2-3, with 10 bases that match TRBD2. Sequencing was performed on peripheral blood. The source is a middle-aged woman with COVID-19, enrolled during active disease. In DNA form, the CDR3 reads TGTGCCAGCAGCTTGGCCCTAGCGGGGGCCACAGATACGCAGTATTTT. Translation: CASSLALAGATDTQYF.